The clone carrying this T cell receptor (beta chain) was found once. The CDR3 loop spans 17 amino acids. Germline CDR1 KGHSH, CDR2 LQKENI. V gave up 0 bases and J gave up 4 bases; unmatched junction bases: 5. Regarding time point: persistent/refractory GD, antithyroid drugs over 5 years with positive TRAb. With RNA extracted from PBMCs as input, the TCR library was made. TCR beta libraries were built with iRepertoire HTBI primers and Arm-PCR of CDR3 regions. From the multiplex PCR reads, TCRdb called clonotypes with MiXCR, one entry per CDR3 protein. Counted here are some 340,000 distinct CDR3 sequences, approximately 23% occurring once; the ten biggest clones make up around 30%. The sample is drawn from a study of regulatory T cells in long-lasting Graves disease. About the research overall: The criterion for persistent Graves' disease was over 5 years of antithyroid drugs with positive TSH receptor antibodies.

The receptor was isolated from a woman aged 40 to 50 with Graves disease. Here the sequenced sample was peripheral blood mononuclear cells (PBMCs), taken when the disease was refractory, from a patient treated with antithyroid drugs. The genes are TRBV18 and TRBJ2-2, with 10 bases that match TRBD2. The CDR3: CASSPPMGTSVTGELFF. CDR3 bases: TGTGCCAGCTCACCACCCATGGGGACTAGCGTCACCGGGGAGCTGTTTTTT.